This T cell receptor beta chain originates from a study of shared clonotypes between healthy human individuals. Study-level findings and limits: Larger richness was generally estimated for naive than memory subsets. Roughly 5% of naive CD4 clonotypes were shared across a few donors.

Terminally differentiated effector memory CD45RA+ cells were excluded by CCR7 positive selection of CD45RO-negative cells. Remarks on this clone: What it recognizes is unknown.

The protocol was immunoSEQ multiplex PCR, while the TCRdb copy is restricted to in-frame clones and leaves out a portion. The profile shows nearly 2 million clones, 85% to 95% of them singletons. V shed 0 bases and J 7 bases; nucleotides not matched to a gene: 6. This CDR3 spans 14 amino acids. Germline values: CDR1 SGDLS, CDR2 YYNGEE. Sequencing was done on a sample of naive CD8+ T cells sorted from blood. The sequence derives from a man aged 18-30 years in good health. The V gene is TRBV9, the J gene TRBJ1-2; 7 bases fit TRBD1. CDR3 sequence reads: CASSVGDSPSGYTF. The CDR3 DNA sequence: TGTGCCAGCAGCGTAGGGGACAGCCCTTCTGGCTACACCTTC.